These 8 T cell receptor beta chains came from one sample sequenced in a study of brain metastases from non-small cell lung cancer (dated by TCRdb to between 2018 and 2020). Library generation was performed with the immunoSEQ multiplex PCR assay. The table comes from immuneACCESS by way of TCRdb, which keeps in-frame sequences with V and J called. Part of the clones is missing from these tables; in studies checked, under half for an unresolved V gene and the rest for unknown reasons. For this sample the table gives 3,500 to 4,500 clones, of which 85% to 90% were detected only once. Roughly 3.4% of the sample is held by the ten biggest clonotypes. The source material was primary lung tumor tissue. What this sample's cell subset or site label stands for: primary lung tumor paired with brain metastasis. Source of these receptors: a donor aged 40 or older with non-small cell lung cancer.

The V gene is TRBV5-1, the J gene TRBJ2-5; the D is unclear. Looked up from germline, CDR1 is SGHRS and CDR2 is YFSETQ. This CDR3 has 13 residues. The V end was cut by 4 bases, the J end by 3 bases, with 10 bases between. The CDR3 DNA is TGCGCCAGCAGCCCCGGGCCCGAAGAGACCCAGTACTTC. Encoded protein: CASSPGPEETQYF.

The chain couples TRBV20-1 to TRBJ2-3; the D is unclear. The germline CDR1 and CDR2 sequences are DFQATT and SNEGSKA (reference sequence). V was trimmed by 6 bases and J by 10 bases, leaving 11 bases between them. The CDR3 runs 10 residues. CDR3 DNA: TGCAGTGCGGAACCCCACCCGCAGTATTTT. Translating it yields CSAEPHPQYF.

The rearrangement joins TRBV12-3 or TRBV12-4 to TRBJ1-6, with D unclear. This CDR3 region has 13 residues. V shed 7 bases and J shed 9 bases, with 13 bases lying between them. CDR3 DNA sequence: TGTGCCAGCACAGTATCAGAAGGTTCACCCCTCCACTTT. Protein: CASTVSEGSPLHF.

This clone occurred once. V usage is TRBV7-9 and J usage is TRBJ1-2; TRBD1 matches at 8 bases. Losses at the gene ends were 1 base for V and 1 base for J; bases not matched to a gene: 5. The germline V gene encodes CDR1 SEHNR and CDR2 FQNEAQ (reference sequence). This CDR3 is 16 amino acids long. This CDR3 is CASSLGSGGINYGYTF. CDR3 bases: TGTGCCAGCAGCTTAGGTTCAGGGGGCATTAACTATGGCTACACCTTC.

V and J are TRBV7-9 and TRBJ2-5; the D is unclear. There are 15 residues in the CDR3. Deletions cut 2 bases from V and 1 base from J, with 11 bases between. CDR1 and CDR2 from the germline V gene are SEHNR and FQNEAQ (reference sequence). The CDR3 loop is CASSLYSSRQETQYF. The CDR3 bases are TGTGCCAGCAGCTTATATTCCAGCCGCCAAGAGACCCAGTACTTC.

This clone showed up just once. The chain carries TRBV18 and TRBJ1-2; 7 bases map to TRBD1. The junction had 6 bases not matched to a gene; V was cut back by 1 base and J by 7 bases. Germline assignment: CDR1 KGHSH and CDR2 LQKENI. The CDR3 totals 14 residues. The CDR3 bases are TGTGCCAGCTCACCACAGGGGGCGATGCCTGGCTACACCTTC. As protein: CASSPQGAMPGYTF. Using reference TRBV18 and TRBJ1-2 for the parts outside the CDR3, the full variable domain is NAGVMQNPRHLVRRRGQEARLRCSPMKGHSHVYWYRQLPEEGLKFMVYLQKENIIDESGMPKERFSAEFPKEGPSILRIQQVVRGDSAAYFCASSPQGAMPGYTFGSGTRLTVV.

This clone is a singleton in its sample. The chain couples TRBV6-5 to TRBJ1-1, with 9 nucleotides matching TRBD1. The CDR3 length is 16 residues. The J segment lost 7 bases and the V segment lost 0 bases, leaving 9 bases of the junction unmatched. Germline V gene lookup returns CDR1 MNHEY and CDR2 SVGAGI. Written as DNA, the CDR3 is TGTGCCAGCAGTTACTCGAATTTAGGACAGGGGCTTGAAGCTTTCTTT. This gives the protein CASSYSNLGQGLEAFF.

CDR3 bases: TGTGCCAGCAGTCAAAAGCGACTAGCGGCGAACACCGGGGAGCTGTTTTTT. Translated: CASSQKRLAANTGELFF. This sequence joins TRBV5-4 and TRBJ2-2; 9 bases are a match to TRBD2. Germline V gives CDR1 SGHNT, CDR2 YYREEE (reference sequence). This CDR3 comprises 17 residues. Germline trimming cut 5 bases from V and 0 bases from J; bases unmatched to any gene: 8.